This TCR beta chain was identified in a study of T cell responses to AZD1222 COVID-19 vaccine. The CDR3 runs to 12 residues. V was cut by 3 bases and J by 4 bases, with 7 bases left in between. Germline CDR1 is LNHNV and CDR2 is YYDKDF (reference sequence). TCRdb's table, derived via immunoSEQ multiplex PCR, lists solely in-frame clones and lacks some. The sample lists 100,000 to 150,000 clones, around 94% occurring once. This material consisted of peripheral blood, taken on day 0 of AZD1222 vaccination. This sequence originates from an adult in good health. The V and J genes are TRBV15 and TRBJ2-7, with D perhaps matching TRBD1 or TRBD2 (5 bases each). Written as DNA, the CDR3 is TGTGCCACCAGCAGTGGGGGATACGAGCAGTACTTC. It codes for CATSSGGYEQYF.